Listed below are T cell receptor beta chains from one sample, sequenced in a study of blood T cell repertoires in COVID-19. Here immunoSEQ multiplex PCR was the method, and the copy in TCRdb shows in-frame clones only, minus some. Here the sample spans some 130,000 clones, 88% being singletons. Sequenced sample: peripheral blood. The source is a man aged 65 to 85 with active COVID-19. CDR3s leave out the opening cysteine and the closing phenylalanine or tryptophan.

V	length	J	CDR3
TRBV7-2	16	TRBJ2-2	ASSRRQGVGGPPGELF
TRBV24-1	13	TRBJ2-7	ATSVTSGQDYEQY
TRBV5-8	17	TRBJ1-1	ASSLALRTWTVEDTEAF
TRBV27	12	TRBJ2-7	ASSLGGAGYEQY
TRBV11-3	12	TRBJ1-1	ASSFGQINTEAF
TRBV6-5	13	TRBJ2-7	ASSYSGQGVYEQY
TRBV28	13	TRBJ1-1	ASSERTGGFTEAF
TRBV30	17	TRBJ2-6	AWRAVPGLAGSGANVLT
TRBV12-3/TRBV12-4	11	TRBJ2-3	ASSPGAIDTQY
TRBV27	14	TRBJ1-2	ASSLKERGVNYGYT
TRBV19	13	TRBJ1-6	ASSPRTGSNSPLH
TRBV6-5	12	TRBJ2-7	ASGSSGSLYEQY
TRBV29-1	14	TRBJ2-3	SVYQVAGEGTDTQY
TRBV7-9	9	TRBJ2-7	ASSSTGEQY
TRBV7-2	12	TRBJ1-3	ASSTYRAGNTIY
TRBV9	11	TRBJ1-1	ASSVTQEAEAF
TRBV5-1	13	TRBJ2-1	ASTYDGGGSNEQF
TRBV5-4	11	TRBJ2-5	ASSLGQQETQY
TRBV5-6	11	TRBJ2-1	ASSHQGATEQF
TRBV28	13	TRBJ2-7	ATNADSPPSYEQY
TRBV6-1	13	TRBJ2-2	ASSEQGTNTGELF
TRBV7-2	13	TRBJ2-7	ASSLTGTGVNEQY
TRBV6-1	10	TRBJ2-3	ASSERAWDQY
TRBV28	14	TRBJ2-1	ASKSPGLAGLNEQF
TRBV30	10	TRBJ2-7	AWRPGEYEQY
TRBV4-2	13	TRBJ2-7	ASSQESGIAYEQY
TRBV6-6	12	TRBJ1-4	ASSPRTTNEKLF